A selection of T cell receptor beta chains follows, all from one sample in a study of control samples from healthy donors and cancer patients. This table comes from immunoSEQ multiplex PCR, and its TCRdb copy is limited to in-frame clones, with some not included. The table lists 150,000 to 200,000 clones, 88% of them singletons. What was sequenced was blood. The receptors were gathered from a woman in her 30s in good health. The conserved cysteine and the conserved F or W are not part of the CDR3 here. D genes are given only for firm matches.

CDR3 protein | V gene | D gene
ASRVGSTEAF | TRBV5-1 | .
ASAPSPNYGYT | TRBV6-5 | .
ASRPGLGLEQY | TRBV5-6 | .
SVLGPNYGYT | TRBV29-1 | .
ASSLPTSGSYNEQF | TRBV7-9 | TRBD2
ASSPTGSGARETQY | TRBV11-2 | .
ASSVTGEGQPQH | TRBV5-1 | TRBD1
ASSPQGMRYEQY | TRBV18 | .
ASSLGLDTGELF | TRBV13 | TRBD2
ASSPKAGSPQH | TRBV11-1 | .
ASSLAANYGYT | TRBV11-3 | .
ASSQDRGSRSYGYT | TRBV4-1 | .
ASSFEAGRYYSNQPQH | TRBV28 | .
ASSPTRSNTEAF | TRBV18 | .
ASGLVGEGMGTEAF | TRBV12-5 | .
ASSSLFGWGLTDTQY | TRBV25-1 | .
ASSFRRGHTDTQY | TRBV7-2 | .
ASSFGGLDEQY | TRBV28 | .
ASSVAGLETQY | TRBV9 | .
ATSDLRLSLQETQY | TRBV24-1 | .
ASSLGSSSYGYT | TRBV27 | .
ASSELAGGPDTQY | TRBV6-1 | TRBD2
ASKKGYTGMQETQY | TRBV2 | .
ARTPLGGNIQY | TRBV5-1 | .
ATSDFSDTQY | TRBV24-1 | .
ASSLDSANQPQH | TRBV7-9 | .
ATSRDPTAGEQY | TRBV15 | .
ASRTGTSGYEQY | TRBV10-2 | TRBD2
ASSPQQGGPDTQY | TRBV18 | .
ATSKEVRSGGYT | TRBV15 | .
ASSQDTGVPQPQH | TRBV4-1 | TRBD1
ASRIGTGAVEQY | TRBV25-1 | TRBD1
ASSRTGANVLT | TRBV4-2 | .
ASRALGQGVTGELF | TRBV2 | TRBD1
ASSQPFGGRETQY | TRBV4-1 | .
ASSSGAGDTEAF | TRBV5-6 | .
ASSPGQETQY | TRBV18 | .
ASSYSDTSGYNEQF | TRBV6-2/TRBV6-3 | TRBD2
ASSLRRTGGGYT | TRBV27 | TRBD1
ASSNATNFSGANVLT | TRBV21-1 | .